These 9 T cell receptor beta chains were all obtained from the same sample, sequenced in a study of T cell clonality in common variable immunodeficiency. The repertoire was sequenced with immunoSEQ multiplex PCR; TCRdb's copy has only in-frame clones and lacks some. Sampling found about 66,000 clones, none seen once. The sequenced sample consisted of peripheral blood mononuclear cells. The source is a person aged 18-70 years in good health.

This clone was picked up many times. This CDR3 is CASSLTFMGPSGYTF. The CDR3 bases that were read are TGTGCCAGCAGCTTAACGTTCATGGGGCCGAGCGGC. This rearrangement joins TRBV7-3 to TRBJ1-2; D possibly corresponds to TRBD1 (5 bases). The observed sequence ends 3 residues before the CDR3 terminus, with the missing tail filled in from the germline J gene. The germline V gene has CDR1 SGHTA and CDR2 FQGTGA. The CDR3 has 15 residues.

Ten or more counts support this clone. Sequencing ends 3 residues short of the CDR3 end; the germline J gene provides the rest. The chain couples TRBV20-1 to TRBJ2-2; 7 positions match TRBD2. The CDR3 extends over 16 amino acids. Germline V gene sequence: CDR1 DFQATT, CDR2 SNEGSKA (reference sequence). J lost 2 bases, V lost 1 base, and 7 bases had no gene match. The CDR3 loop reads CSARVGAGLNTGELFF. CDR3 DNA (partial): TGCAGTGCTAGAGTCGGTGCGGGACTAAACACCGGGGAG.

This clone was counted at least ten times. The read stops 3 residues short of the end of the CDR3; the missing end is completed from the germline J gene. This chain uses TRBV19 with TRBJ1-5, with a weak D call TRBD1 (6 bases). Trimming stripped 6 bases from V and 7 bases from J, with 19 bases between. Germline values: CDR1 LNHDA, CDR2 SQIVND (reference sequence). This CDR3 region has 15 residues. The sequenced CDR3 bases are TGTGCCAGTAGGAAGTCTCAGGGGCTGAGGCAGCCC. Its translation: CASRKSQGLRQP. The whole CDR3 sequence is CASRKSQGLRQPQHF.

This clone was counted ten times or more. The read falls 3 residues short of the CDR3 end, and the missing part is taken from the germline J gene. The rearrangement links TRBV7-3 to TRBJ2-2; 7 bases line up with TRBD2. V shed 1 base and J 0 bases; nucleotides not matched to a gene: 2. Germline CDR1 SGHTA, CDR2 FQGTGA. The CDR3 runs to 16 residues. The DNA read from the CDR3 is TGTGCCAGCAGCTTAAGACTAGCCCCGAACACCGGGGAG. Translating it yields CASSLRLAPNTGE. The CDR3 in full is CASSLRLAPNTGELFF.

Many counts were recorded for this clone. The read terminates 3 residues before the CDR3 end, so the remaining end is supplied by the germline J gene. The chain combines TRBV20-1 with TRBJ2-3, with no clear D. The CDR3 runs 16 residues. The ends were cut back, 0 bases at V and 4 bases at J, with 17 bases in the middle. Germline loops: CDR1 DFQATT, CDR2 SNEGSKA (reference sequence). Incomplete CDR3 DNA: TGCAGTGCTAGAGATCTGAGGAAGGGTCCATCAGATACG. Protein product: CSARDLRKGPSDT. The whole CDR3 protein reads CSARDLRKGPSDTQYF.

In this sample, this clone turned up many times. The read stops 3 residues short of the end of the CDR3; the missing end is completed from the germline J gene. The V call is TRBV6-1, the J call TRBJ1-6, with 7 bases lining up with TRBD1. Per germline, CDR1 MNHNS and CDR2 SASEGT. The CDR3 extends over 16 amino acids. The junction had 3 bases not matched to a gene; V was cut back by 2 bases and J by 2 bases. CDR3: CASSESTGAYNSPLHF. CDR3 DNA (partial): TGTGCCAGCAGTGAATCAACAGGGGCCTATAATTCACCC.

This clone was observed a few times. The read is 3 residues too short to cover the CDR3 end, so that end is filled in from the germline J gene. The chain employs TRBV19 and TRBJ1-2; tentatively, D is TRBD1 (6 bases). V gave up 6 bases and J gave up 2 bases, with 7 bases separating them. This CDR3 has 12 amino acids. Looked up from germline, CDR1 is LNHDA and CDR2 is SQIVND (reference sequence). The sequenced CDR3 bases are TGTGCCAGTAGGCAGGGGAACTATGGC. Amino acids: CASRQGNYG. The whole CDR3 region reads CASRQGNYGYTF.

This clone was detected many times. The CDR3 spells CATSAGWNTEAFF. Incomplete CDR3 DNA: TGTGCCACCAGTGCGGGGTGGAACACTGAA. The chain uses TRBV24-1 and TRBJ1-1, with D hard to call. The observed sequence ends 3 residues before the CDR3 terminus, with the missing tail filled in from the germline J gene. From germline, CDR1 is KGHDR and CDR2 SFDVKD. The ends were cut back, 5 bases at V and 1 base at J, with 7 bases in the middle. This CDR3 has 13 amino acids.

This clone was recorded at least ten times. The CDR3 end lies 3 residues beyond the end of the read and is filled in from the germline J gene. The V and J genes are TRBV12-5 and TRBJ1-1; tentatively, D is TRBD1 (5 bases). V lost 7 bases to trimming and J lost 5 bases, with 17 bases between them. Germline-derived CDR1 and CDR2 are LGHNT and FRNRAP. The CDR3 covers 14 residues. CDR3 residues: CASVELGGRTEAFF. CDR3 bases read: TGTGCTAGTGTAGAATTGGGGGGTCGGACTGAA.